The clone carrying this T cell receptor (beta chain) was picked up many times. Antigen: not known. The sample comes from a study of T-cell reconstitution after alpha-beta-depleted transplantation in children. Study-level points and caveats: It was surviving recipient T cells and thymic progenitors that gave some patients high TCRbeta diversity at day 60. Alpha-beta T cells about two months after transplant reportedly derived from several hundred expanded graft clones.

The TCRbeta library was prepared with unique molecular identifiers. TCRdb used MiXCR to reprocess the PCR reads, holding one entry per CDR3 protein. Of roughly 670,000 distinct CDR3 sequences listed, over 10% are singletons. CDR3 length equals 14 residues. V was clipped by 2 bases and J by 4 bases, with 8 bases between them. This sequence was found in a girl aged 2 to 10 with congenital amegakaryocytic thrombocytopenia, due to receive a stem cell transplant. Source: PBMCs, taken before TCRalphabeta/CD19-depleted stem cell transplant. The rearrangement links TRBV12-3 or TRBV12-4 to TRBJ2-2; no definite D call. The CDR3 DNA sequence: TGTGCCAGCAGTTTAACGAGCCTCACCGGGGAGCTGTTTTTT. Protein sequence: CASSLTSLTGELFF.